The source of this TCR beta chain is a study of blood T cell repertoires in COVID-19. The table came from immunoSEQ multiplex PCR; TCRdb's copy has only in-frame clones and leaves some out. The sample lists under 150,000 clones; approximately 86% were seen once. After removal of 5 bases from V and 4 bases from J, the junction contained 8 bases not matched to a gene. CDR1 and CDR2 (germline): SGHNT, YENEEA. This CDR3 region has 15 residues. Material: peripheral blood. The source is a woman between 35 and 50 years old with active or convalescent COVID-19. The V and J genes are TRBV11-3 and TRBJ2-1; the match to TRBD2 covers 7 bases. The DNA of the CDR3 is TGTGCCAGCAGCAGTGTCACCGGGGGGTACAATGAGCAGTTCTTC. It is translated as CASSSVTGGYNEQFF. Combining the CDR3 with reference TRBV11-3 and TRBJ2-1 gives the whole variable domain EAGVVQSPRYKIIEKKQPVAFWCNPISGHNTLYWYLQNLGQGPELLIRYENEEAVDDSQLPKDRFSAERLKGVDSTLKIQPAELGDSAVYLCASSSVTGGYNEQFFGPGTRLTVL.